The TCR beta chain under discussion was sequenced for a study of post-analysis software for immune sequencing data. Study-wide points: Patients used roughly five TRBV segments, including TRBV5-6, TRBV5-1 and TRBV20-1, more often than controls. The F measure placed samples prepared in the same batch into strongly shared clusters.

Incorporated into the TCR beta cDNA libraries were unique molecular identifiers, which served to reduce PCR and sequencing biases. Between roughly 1 and 10 million T cells gave rise to roughly 0.5 million cDNA molecules. MiXCR, run by TCRdb on the PCR reads, gives a single entry per CDR3 protein. The table has approximately 690,000 distinct CDR3 sequences, 55% to 60% seen once. The CDR3 sequence is 16 residues long. The V gene lost 4 bases and the J gene lost 0 bases, with 10 bases spanning the gap. In the case of this clonotype: Its antigen is unknown.

The chain carries TRBV12-3 or TRBV12-4 and TRBJ2-6, with D maybe TRBD1 (6 bases). Input material: blood. The sequence was obtained from a girl aged 2 to 10 with multiple sclerosis. CDR3 loop: CASSYGQSSGANVLTF. The CDR3 bases are TGTGCCAGCAGTTACGGACAGAGCTCTGGGGCCAACGTCCTGACTTTC.